Sequencing of this TCR beta chain was carried out in a study of cytomegalovirus exposure and HLA in healthy donors. The study, taken as a whole, reports: The authors later found TCR association rates varying by HLA locus, with DRB1 most and HLA-C fewest.

The CDR3 extends over 14 amino acids. V dropped 8 bases and J dropped 7; count of bases not matched to a gene: 9. Germline loops: CDR1 MNHNS, CDR2 SASEGT. Note on this clone: The antigen is not known.

Use of 60 Vbeta and 13 Jbeta primers characterized the PCR. Libraries were prepared by immunoSEQ multiplex PCR; TCRdb keeps only in-frame clonotypes and omits some of them. The profile shows about 90,000 clones, 77% of them singletons. J is TRBJ1-4 and V is TRBV6-1; 8 bases align to TRBD1. The sequence came from a boy younger than 18 in good health and CMV-seronegative. The sample consisted of PBMCs. The CDR3 reads CASGSGGSGEKLFF. CDR3 sequence (DNA): TGTGCCAGCGGGTCAGGGGGCTCGGGTGAAAAACTGTTTTTT.